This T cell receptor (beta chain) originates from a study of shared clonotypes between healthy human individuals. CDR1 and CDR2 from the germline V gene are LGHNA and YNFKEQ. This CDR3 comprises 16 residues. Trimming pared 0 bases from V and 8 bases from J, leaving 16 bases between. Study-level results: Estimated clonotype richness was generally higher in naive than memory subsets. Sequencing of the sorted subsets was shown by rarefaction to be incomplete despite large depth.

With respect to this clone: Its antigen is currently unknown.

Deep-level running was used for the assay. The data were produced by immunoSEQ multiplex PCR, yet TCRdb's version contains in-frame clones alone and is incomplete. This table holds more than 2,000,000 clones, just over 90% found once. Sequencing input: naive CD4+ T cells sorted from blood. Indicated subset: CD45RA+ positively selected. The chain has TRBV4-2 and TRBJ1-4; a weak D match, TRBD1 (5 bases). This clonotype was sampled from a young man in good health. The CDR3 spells CASSQEGQPEWEKLFF. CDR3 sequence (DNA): TGTGCCAGCAGCCAAGAGGGGCAGCCGGAATGGGAAAAACTGTTTTTT.